This T cell receptor beta chain was identified during a study of T cells in Graves' hyperthyroidism and ophthalmopathy. About the study: Peripheral blood draws took place at initial diagnosis, ahead of any treatment.

Study-wide results and limits: Among clonotypes expanded in thyroid above 0.001, most were also found in blood.

This sample holds PBMCs from roughly 10 ml fresh peripheral blood. This clonotype has at least ten counts. Its antigen remains unknown. TCR beta CDR3 regions were amplified from RNA transcripts. A first-round RT-PCR of the TCR CDR3 used the HTBI primer set. MiXCR, applied by TCRdb to the multiplex PCR reads, yields one record per CDR3 protein. The top ten hold about 26% of the sample, which has approximately 510,000 distinct CDR3 sequences, more than 20% seen once. The V end lost 6 bases, the J end lost 2 bases, and 13 bases lay between the germline ends. The CDR3 spans 14 residues. This TCR derives from a man aged 18 to 30 with Graves' hyperthyroidism. This chain joins TRBV12-3 or TRBV12-4 and TRBJ1-1; no clear D gene. The source material was blood. CDR3 DNA sequence: TGTGCCAGCAGCTCCAATTTGGAAAACACTGAAGCTTTCTTT. Its protein is CASSSNLENTEAFF.